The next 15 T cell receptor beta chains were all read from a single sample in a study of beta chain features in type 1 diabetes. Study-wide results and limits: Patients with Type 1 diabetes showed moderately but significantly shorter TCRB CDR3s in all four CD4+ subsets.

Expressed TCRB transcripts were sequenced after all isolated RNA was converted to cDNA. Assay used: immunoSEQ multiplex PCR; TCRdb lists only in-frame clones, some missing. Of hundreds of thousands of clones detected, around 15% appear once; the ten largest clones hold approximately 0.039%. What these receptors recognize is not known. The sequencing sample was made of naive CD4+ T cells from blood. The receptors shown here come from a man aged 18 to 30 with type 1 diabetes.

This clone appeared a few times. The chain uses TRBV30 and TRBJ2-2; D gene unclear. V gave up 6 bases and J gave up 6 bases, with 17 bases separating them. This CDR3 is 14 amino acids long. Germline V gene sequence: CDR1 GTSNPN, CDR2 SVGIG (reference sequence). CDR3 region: CACLPLQLAGELFF. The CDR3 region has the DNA TGTGCCTGTCTGCCGCTACAATTGGCCGGGGAGCTGTTTTTT.

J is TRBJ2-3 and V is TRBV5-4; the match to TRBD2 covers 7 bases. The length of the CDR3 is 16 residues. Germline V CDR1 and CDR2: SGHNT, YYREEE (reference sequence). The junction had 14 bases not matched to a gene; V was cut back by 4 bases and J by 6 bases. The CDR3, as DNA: TGTGCCAGCAGCCCCACAGGCAGGGAGGGTGTGGATACGCAGTATTTT. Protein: CASSPTGREGVDTQYF.

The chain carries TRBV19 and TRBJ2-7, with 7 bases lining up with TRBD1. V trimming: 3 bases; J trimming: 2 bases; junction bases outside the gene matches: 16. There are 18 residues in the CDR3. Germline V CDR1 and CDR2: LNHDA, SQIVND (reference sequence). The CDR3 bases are TGTGCCAGTAGTATCTTCGGGACAGACTACACCTTAACCTACGAGCAGTACTTC. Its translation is CASSIFGTDYTLTYEQYF.

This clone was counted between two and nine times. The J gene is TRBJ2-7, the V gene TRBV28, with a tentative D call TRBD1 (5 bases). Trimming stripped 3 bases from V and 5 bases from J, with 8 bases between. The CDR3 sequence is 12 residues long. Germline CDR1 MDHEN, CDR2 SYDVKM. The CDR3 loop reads CASSLSGNEQYF. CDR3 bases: TGTGCCAGCAGTTTGTCAGGGAACGAGCAGTACTTC.

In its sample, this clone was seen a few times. CDR3 DNA sequence: TGTGCCAGCAGTTACCGGGGGGTTACAATTAATTCACCCCTCCACTTT. It translates to CASSYRGVTINSPLHF. The chain is built from TRBV6-5 and TRBJ1-6; TRBD1 might be the D (5 bases). Deletions cut 2 bases from V and 6 bases from J, with 14 bases between. CDR1 MNHEY and CDR2 SVGAGI come from the germline V gene. This CDR3 spans 16 amino acids.

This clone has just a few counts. The CDR3 coding sequence is TGTGCCAGCAGTCAGGACCGTATGGGATACACAGATACGCAGTATTTT. This encodes CASSQDRMGYTDTQYF. The V call is TRBV27, the J call TRBJ2-3; D ambiguous. Germline lookup yields CDR1 MNHEY and CDR2 SMNVEV (reference sequence). The CDR3 totals 16 residues. The V gene lost 5 bases and the J gene lost 2 bases, with 17 bases spanning the gap.

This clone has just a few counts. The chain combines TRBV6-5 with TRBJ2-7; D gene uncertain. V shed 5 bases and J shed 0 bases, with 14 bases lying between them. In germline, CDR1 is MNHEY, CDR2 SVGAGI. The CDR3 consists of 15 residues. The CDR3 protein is CASSIQPHSSYEQYF. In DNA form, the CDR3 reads TGTGCCAGCAGTATTCAGCCTCATAGCTCCTACGAGCAGTACTTC.

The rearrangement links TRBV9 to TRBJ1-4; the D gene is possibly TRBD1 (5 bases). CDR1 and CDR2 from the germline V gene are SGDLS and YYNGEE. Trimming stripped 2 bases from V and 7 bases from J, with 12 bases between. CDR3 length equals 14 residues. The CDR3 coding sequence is TGTGCCAGCAGCGTGGCAGGGAAGGGTGAAAAACTGTTTTTT. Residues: CASSVAGKGEKLFF.

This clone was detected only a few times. CDR3 in DNA: TGTGCCAGCAGCTATACGGCCCTGAACACCGGGGAGCTGTTTTTT. Translation gives CASSYTALNTGELFF. The J gene is TRBJ2-2, the V gene TRBV7-2; no reliable D call. The CDR3 has 15 amino acids. V was clipped by 4 bases and J by 1 base, with 10 bases between them. Germline V gene sequence: CDR1 SGHTA, CDR2 FQGNSA.

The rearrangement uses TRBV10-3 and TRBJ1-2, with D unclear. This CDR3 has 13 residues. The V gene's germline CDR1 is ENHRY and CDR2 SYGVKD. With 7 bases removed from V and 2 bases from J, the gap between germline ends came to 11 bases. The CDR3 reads CAITQPGNYGYTF. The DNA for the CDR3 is TGTGCCATCACCCAACCGGGAAACTATGGCTACACCTTC.

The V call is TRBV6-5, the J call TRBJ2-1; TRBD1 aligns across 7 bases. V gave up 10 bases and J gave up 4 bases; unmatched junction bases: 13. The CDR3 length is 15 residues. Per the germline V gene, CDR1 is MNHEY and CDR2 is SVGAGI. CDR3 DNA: TGTGCCACCATAAGAGGGGGCAGGGAATACAATGAGCAGTTCTTC. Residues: CATIRGGREYNEQFF.

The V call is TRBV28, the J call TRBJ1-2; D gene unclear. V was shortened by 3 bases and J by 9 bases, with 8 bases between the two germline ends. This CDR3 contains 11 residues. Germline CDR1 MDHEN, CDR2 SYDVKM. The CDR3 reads CASSFWRSYTF. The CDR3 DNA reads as TGTGCCAGCAGTTTTTGGCGTAGCTACACCTTC.

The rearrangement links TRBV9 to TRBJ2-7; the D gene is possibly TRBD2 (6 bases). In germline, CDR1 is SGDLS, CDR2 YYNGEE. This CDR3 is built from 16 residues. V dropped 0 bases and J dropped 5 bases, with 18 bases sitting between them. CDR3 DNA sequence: TGTGCCAGCAGCGTAGGCGGGACCGCCCTAGTGAACGAGCAGTACTTC. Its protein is CASSVGGTALVNEQYF. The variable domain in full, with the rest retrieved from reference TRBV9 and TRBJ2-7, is DSGVTQTPKHLITATGQRVTLRCSPRSGDLSVYWYQQSLDQGLQFLIQYYNGEERAKGNILERFSAQQFPDLHSELNLSSLELGDSALYFCASSVGGTALVNEQYFGPGTRLTVT.

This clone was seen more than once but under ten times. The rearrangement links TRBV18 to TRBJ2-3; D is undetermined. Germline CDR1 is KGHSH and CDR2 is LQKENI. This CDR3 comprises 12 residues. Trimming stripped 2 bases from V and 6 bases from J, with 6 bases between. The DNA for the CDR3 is TGTGCCAGCTCACCAGAGGAGGATACGCAGTATTTT. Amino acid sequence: CASSPEEDTQYF.

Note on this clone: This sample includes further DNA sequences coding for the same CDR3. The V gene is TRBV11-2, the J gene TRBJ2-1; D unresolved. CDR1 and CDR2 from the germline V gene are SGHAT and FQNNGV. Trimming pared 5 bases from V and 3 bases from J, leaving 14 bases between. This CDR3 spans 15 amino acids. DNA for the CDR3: TGTGCCAGCAGCCGGGTGAAAGGACGCTACAATGAGCAGTTCTTC. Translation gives CASSRVKGRYNEQFF. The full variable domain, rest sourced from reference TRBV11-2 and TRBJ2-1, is EAGVAQSPRYKIIEKRQSVAFWCNPISGHATLYWYQQILGQGPKLLIQFQNNGVVDDSQLPKDRFSAERLKGVDSTLKIQPAKLEDSAVYLCASSRVKGRYNEQFFGPGTRLTVL.